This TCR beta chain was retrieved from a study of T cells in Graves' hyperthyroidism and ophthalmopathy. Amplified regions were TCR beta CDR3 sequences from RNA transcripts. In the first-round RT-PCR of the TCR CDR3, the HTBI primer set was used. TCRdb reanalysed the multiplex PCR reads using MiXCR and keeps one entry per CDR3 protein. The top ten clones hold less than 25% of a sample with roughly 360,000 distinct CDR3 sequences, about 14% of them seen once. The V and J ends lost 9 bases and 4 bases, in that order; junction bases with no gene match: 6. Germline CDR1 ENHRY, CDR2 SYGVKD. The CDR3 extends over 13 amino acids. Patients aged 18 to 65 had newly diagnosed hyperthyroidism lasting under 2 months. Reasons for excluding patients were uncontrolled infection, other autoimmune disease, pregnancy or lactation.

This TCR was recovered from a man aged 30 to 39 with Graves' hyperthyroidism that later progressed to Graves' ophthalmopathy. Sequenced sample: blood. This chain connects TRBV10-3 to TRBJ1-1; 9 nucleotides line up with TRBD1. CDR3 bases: TGTGCCATACAGGGGGCATTTGGCACTGAAGCTTTCTTT. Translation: CAIQGAFGTEAFF.